Each of the 28 T cell receptor beta chains below was sequenced from the same sample in a study of tumor-infiltrating lymphocytes in primary liver carcinoma. Extraction of RNA together with DNA used about 17-31 mg of unsorted bulk tissue. A constant-region primer primed TCR beta cDNA synthesis from 400 to 550 ng of total RNA. Modified slightly, ARM-PCR produced TCR beta libraries over three nested multiplex PCR rounds. With TRBV1-TRBV30 forward primers and a C-beta reverse primer, the first two PCR rounds were run for roughly 10 cycles each. TCRdb re-called the multiplex PCR reads with MiXCR, one entry per CDR3 protein. The table has tens of thousands of distinct CDR3 sequences, about two thirds seen once. Sequenced material: liver tumor tissue from sampling region 4. The subset here: tumor region T4, right-lateral pole. These receptors all come from a man aged 35 to 55 with primary liver carcinoma and hepatitis B virus infection.

A remark on this clonotype: At one end, the junction sequence differs from germline, possibly due to a read error. The rearrangement uses TRBV4-2 and TRBJ2-3; 8 positions match TRBD2. Germline V gene lookup returns CDR1 LGHNA and CDR2 YNFKEQ. This CDR3 is built from 17 residues. In DNA, the CDR3 is TGTGTCAGCAGCCTTGGGACTAGGAGGAGTGTCACAGATACACAGTATTTT. Protein product: CVSSLGTRRSVTDTQYF.

At least ten counts were recorded for this clonotype. The CDR3 DNA reads TGTGCCTGGAGGCGGACCCACACTGAAGCTTTCTTT. The encoded protein is CAWRRTHTEAFF. V usage is TRBV30 and J usage is TRBJ1-1; D uncertain. The CDR3 totals 12 residues. V lost 3 bases, J lost 3 bases, and 8 bases lay in between. Germline values: CDR1 GTSNPN, CDR2 SVGIG (reference sequence).

In its sample, this clonotype was seen a few times. One junction end does not reproduce the germline sequence, and a read error may be involved. This rearrangement joins TRBV12-3 or TRBV12-4 to TRBJ2-7; possible D gene TRBD2, 5 bases. The CDR3 length is 12 residues. The CDR3 DNA follows: TGTGCCAGCAGTACCGGACTCAACGAGCAGTATTTC. It specifies CASSTGLNEQYF.

This clonotype was found a few times. The J gene is TRBJ1-2, the V gene TRBV29-1; D is perhaps TRBD1 (5 bases). CDR3 length: 11 amino acids. The V end was cut by 4 bases, the J end by 6 bases, with 9 bases between. Germline V gene lookup returns CDR1 SQVTM and CDR2 ANQGSEA. As DNA, the CDR3 is TGCAGCGTTGCCGGGGGAGATGGCTACACCTTC. This sequence encodes CSVAGGDGYTF.

This clonotype was seen a single time. Since the CDR3 does not end with the conserved phenylalanine or tryptophan, this likely comes from a read error. The DNA is omitted, as the CDR3 cannot be located on it reliably, and the CDR3 follows TCRdb's listing. J is TRBJ2-2 and V is TRBV5-4; the listed D gene, TRBD1, was not tested against the DNA. The CDR3 has 15 residues if both end residues are counted. From germline, CDR1 is SGHNT and CDR2 YYREEE (reference sequence). CDR3 protein: CASSLQGLGTGKPFY.

The chain combines TRBV10-2 with TRBJ1-6, with D possibly being TRBD1 (5 bases). CDR1 and CDR2 from the germline V gene are WSHSY and SAAADI. The CDR3 loop spans 15 amino acids. V lost 1 base to trimming and J lost 5 bases, with 9 bases between them. The CDR3 region has the DNA TGCGCCAGCAGTGAGTTGGGACTTGATAATTCACCCCTCCACTTT. Its protein is CASSELGLDNSPLHF.

The J gene is TRBJ2-1, the V gene TRBV6-1, with a tentative D call TRBD2 (7 bases). V dropped 9 bases and J dropped 8 bases, with 23 bases sitting between them. The CDR3 totals 15 residues. The V gene's germline CDR1 is MNHNS and CDR2 SASEGT. The CDR3 region has the DNA TGTGCCAGTAGAGGGGGACTACCGGGGCTTTATGAGCAGTTCTTC. It codes for CASRGGLPGLYEQFF.

On this clonotype: At one end the junction does not follow the germline gene, possibly because of a read error. V gene TRBV29-1 combines with J gene TRBJ2-1, with 10 bases matching TRBD1. The CDR3 contains 15 residues. The germline V gene has CDR1 SQVTM and CDR2 ANQGSEA. DNA for the CDR3: TGCATCGTTGAAGGTGGGACAGGGGTCCACAATGAACAGTTCTTC. Its translation is CIVEGGTGVHNEQFF.

This clonotype showed up just a few times. The junction differs from germline at one of its ends, possibly a read error. This chain uses TRBV10-3 with TRBJ2-1; possible D gene TRBD2, 6 bases. Germline assignment: CDR1 ENHRY and CDR2 SYGVKD. The CDR3 runs to 15 residues. The CDR3 here is CAVRVGGISYNEQLF. The CDR3, as DNA: TGTGCCGTCAGGGTTGGCGGGATCTCCTACAATGAGCAGCTCTTC.

Of note for this clonotype: The junction departs from germline at one end; a sequencing error may be responsible. The rearrangement links TRBV11-2 to TRBJ1-1; the D gene is possibly TRBD1 (5 bases). The germline V gene has CDR1 SGHAT and CDR2 FQNNGV. The CDR3 consists of 14 residues. This CDR3 is CAISLVGGDTEAFF. The CDR3 DNA reads as TGTGCCATCAGCTTAGTCGGGGGGGACACTGAAGCTTTCTTT.

This clonotype has more than one count but fewer than ten. The chain is built from TRBV4-3 and TRBJ2-5; 8 positions match TRBD2. J lost 4 bases, V lost 1 base, and 8 bases had no gene match. This CDR3 is built from 16 residues. CDR1 and CDR2 from the germline V gene are LGHNA and YSLEER. The CDR3 protein is CASSQAPAGDGETQYF. As DNA, the CDR3 is TGCGCCAGCAGCCAAGCTCCAGCGGGAGATGGAGAGACCCAGTACTTC.

To note about this clonotype: The junction shows a germline mismatch at one end, possibly a read error. The chain is built from TRBV20-1 and TRBJ2-3; 8 nucleotides line up with TRBD1. The V gene's germline CDR1 is DFQATT and CDR2 SNEGSKA (reference sequence). The CDR3 covers 14 residues. CDR3 bases: TGCAGTGCTCCCCGGACAGGGAACACAGATACGCAGAATTTT. Translation: CSAPRTGNTDTQNF.

This clonotype occurred many times. A read error may produce the germline difference seen at one junction end. V usage is TRBV5-1 and J usage is TRBJ2-1; maybe TRBD2 (6 bases). Germline V gene data show CDR1 as SGHRS and CDR2 as YFSETQ. The CDR3 totals 15 residues. CDR3 in amino acids: CASRVGGNRRDEQLF. The CDR3 DNA follows: TGCGCCAGCAGGGTTGGCGGGAACCGCAGGGATGAGCAGCTCTTC.

A word on this clonotype: In this CDR3 the conserved last residue, phenylalanine or tryptophan, is missing, so a read error is likely. No DNA is shown, since the ends of the CDR3 on it are uncertain; the CDR3 is the one TCRdb lists. The CDR3 sequence is CASRRQDSQETQYL. The chain links TRBV6-6 to TRBJ2-5. The CDR3 comprises 14 residues, both ends counted. Germline V lookup: CDR1 MNHNY, CDR2 SVGAGI (reference sequence).

This sequence joins TRBV12-3 or TRBV12-4 and TRBJ2-1; maybe TRBD2 (5 bases). The CDR3 consists of 13 residues. Trimming left V 5 bases short and J 12 bases short, with 17 bases between. The CDR3 reads CASSPLGLRGQFF. The DNA for the CDR3 is TGTGCCAGCAGTCCCCTCGGTCTTCGGGGGCAGTTCTTC.

In regard to this clonotype: The germline gene is not matched at one end of the junction; a read error may be the cause. The chain combines TRBV4-2 with TRBJ2-7; possible D gene TRBD1, 6 bases. CDR3 length equals 16 residues. The germline CDR1 and CDR2 sequences are LGHNA and YNFKEQ. CDR3 sequence (DNA): TGTCCCAGCAGCCCCTTTGGGACGGACAGCTCCTACGGGCAGTACTTC. Its protein product is CPSSPFGTDSSYGQYF.

This clonotype was counted ten times or more. The rearrangement joins TRBV12-3 or TRBV12-4 to TRBJ2-5, with D perhaps TRBD1 (5 bases). V shed 3 bases and J shed 5 bases, with 13 bases lying between them. There are 14 residues in the CDR3. This CDR3 reads CASSFSGNEETQYF. As DNA, the CDR3 is TGTGCCAGCAGTTTTTCAGGGAATGAGGAGACCCAGTACTTC.

Worth noting for this clonotype: Because the CDR3 is missing its conserved closing phenylalanine or tryptophan, this is likely a read error. The rearrangement links TRBV10-2 to TRBJ2-5; a possible D gene is TRBD1 (5 bases). Germline V gene data show CDR1 as WSHSY and CDR2 as SAAADI. The CDR3 runs 13 residues. This CDR3 is CSSRTRTFETQYL. The CDR3, as DNA: TGTTCCAGCAGGACACGGACGTTTGAGACCCAGTACCTC.

This clonotype was observed many times. V is TRBV4-1 and J is TRBJ1-2; no definite D call. CDR3 length: 14 amino acids. V dropped 1 base and J dropped 5 bases, with 11 bases sitting between them. The germline gives CDR1 MGHRA, CDR2 YSYEKL. CDR3 nucleotide sequence: TGCGCCAGCAGCCAAGTTTCGGAGTCTTATGGCTACACCTTC. It is translated as CASSQVSESYGYTF.

The CDR3 protein is CTITPRGASGNNEQFF. DNA of the CDR3: TGTACCATCACCCCACGCGGGGCTAGCGGGAACAATGAGCAGTTCTTC. The V call is TRBV4-2, the J call TRBJ2-1; 9 bases align to TRBD2. This CDR3 spans 16 amino acids. In germline, CDR1 is LGHNA, CDR2 YNFKEQ.

This clonotype occurred a few times. The junction shows a germline mismatch at one end, possibly a read error. The rearrangement links TRBV4-3 to TRBJ1-3, with 9 bases aligning to TRBD1. Germline loops: CDR1 LGHNA, CDR2 YSLEER. This CDR3 spans 16 amino acids. CDR3: CASSQAATGGGNIIYF. In DNA, the CDR3 is TGCGCCAGCAGCCAAGCCGCGACAGGGGGTGGAAACATCATATATTTT.

Remarks on this clonotype: A much larger clonotype is one base distant, so this may be a read error. The rearrangement links TRBV28 to TRBJ1-2, with D maybe TRBD1 (5 bases). CDR1 is MDHEN and CDR2 is SYDVKM in the germline V gene. This CDR3 is 12 amino acids long. The CDR3 DNA is TGTGCCAGCAGTTTGGAGGGGTCAGGCTACAGCTTC. Translated, it gives CASSLEGSGYSF.

The genes are TRBV5-6 and TRBJ1-1, with no clear D. The CDR3 runs 14 residues. The germline V and J ends were trimmed by 6 bases and 10 bases, with 22 bases remaining between them. The germline gives CDR1 SGHDT, CDR2 YYEEEE. CDR3 loop: CASNFRPAGEAAFF. Written as DNA, the CDR3 is TGTGCCAGCAACTTTAGACCAGCCGGTGAGGCAGCTTTCTTT.

The rearrangement uses TRBV29-1 and TRBJ2-7, with 7 bases fitting TRBD1. Germline assignment: CDR1 SQVTM and CDR2 ANQGSEA. The CDR3 runs to 13 residues. Trimming took 6 bases from V and 2 from J; bases not matched to a gene: 7. CDR3 protein: CSVQGQNPYEQYF. The CDR3, as DNA: TGCAGCGTCCAGGGACAGAACCCCTACGAGCAGTACTTC.

Only a few counts were recorded for this clonotype. This may be a read error: a much more frequent sequence differs by one nucleotide. The chain employs TRBV5-1 and TRBJ2-2, with 7 positions matching TRBD2. Germline V gives CDR1 SGHRS, CDR2 YFSETQ. CDR3 length: 16 residues. The chain's CDR3 is CTSSLEAGVNAGELFF. CDR3 bases: TGCACCAGCAGCTTGGAGGCGGGAGTTAACGCCGGGGAGCTGTTTTTT. The full variable domain, completed using reference TRBV5-1 and TRBJ2-2, is KAGVTQTPRYLIKTRGQQVTLSCSPISGHRSVSWYQQTPGQGLQFLFEYFSETQRNKGNFPGRFSGRQFSNSRSEMNVSTLELGDSALYLCTSSLEAGVNAGELFFGEGSRLTVL.

The chain uses TRBV11-2 and TRBJ2-7; no definite D call. The CDR3 is made up of 14 amino acids. The germline V gene has CDR1 SGHAT and CDR2 FQNNGV. CDR3 sequence reads: CASSLDLGAWEQYF. Written as DNA, the CDR3 is TGTGCTAGTAGCTTAGATCTTGGTGCATGGGAGCAGTACTTC.

This clonotype was seen more than once but under ten times. The rearrangement joins TRBV28 to TRBJ2-1, with D maybe TRBD1 (6 bases). V lost 5 bases to trimming and J lost 11 bases, with 25 bases between them. Germline V gives CDR1 MDHEN, CDR2 SYDVKM. The CDR3 sequence is 16 residues long. The CDR3 protein is CASSIALGTGSSQQFF. The CDR3 DNA follows: TGTGCCAGCAGTATAGCTTTGGGAACAGGGTCCAGCCAGCAGTTCTTC.

This clonotype was counted many times. This chain joins TRBV7-9 and TRBJ1-1; D gene ambiguous. V was shortened by 7 bases and J by 4 bases, with 19 bases between the two germline ends. The CDR3 is 15 amino acids. CDR1 and CDR2 from the germline V gene are SEHNR and FQNEAQ (reference sequence). The CDR3 DNA sequence: TGTGCCAGCATCGCGTGGGTTTGGTGGGTCACTGAAGCTTTCTTT. Protein: CASIAWVWWVTEAFF.